Below, 24 T cell receptor beta chains from the same sample are listed, as sequenced in a study of cytomegalovirus exposure and HLA in healthy donors. The PCR contained 60 Vbeta and 13 Jbeta primers. TCRdb's copy holds only in-frame clones and misses some; the assay was immunoSEQ multiplex PCR. Here the sample spans 100,000 to 150,000 clones, 65% to 80% being singletons. Sequencing was carried out using PBMCs. The receptors stem from a woman aged 40 to 50 in good health and CMV-seropositive.

The J gene is TRBJ2-3, the V gene TRBV4-2; perhaps TRBD2 as D (6 bases). CDR1 LGHNA and CDR2 YNFKEQ come from the germline V gene. The CDR3 is made up of 15 amino acids. Trimming took off 2 bases at V and 6 bases at J, with 15 bases between the two ends. CDR3 sequence: CASSQLGTLGDTQYF. In nucleotides, the CDR3 is TGTGCCAGCAGCCAACTCGGGACTCTGGGGGATACGCAGTATTTT.

The chain is built from TRBV18 and TRBJ1-2; D gene ambiguous. The length of the CDR3 is 14 residues. Trimming left V 2 bases short and J 4 bases short, with 11 bases between. Germline-derived CDR1 and CDR2 are KGHSH and LQKENI. CDR3 coding DNA: TGTGCCAGCTCACCAGATAGGGAGTTCTATGGCTACACCTTC. This codes for CASSPDREFYGYTF.

This chain uses TRBV7-9 with TRBJ2-7, with 8 bases that match TRBD1. This CDR3 spans 17 amino acids. Germline V gene lookup returns CDR1 SEHNR and CDR2 FQNEAQ (reference sequence). The V segment lost 4 bases and the J segment 4 bases; nucleotides outside the gene matches: 15. This CDR3 reads CASSSRFLNRTGYEQYF. DNA of the CDR3: TGTGCCAGCAGCTCACGATTTCTTAATAGGACAGGGTACGAGCAGTACTTC.

The rearrangement joins TRBV5-4 to TRBJ1-1; possibly TRBD1 for D (6 bases). The CDR3 runs to 15 residues. Trimming removed 0 bases at V and 4 bases at J, with 13 bases between. Germline CDR1 is SGHNT and CDR2 is YYREEE (reference sequence). In nucleotides, the CDR3 is TGTGCCAGCAGCTTGGTTGGGGGCGGGAGCACTGAAGCTTTCTTT. Translation gives CASSLVGGGSTEAFF.

CDR3 loop: CASSSSSAGAGELFF. CDR3 nucleotides: TGCGCCAGCAGCTCCTCCTCAGCGGGAGCCGGGGAGCTGTTTTTT. The V and J genes are TRBV5-1 and TRBJ2-2; 8 positions match TRBD2. Trimming cost V 3 bases and J 6 bases; bases outside gene matches: 7. Germline V gene lookup returns CDR1 SGHRS and CDR2 YFSETQ. The CDR3 has 15 residues.

The chain joins TRBV11-2 to TRBJ1-4; D may be TRBD1 (5 bases). This CDR3 comprises 13 residues. CDR1 is SGHAT and CDR2 is FQNNGV in the germline V gene. V lost 4 bases to trimming and J lost 13 bases, with 16 bases between them. In nucleotides, the CDR3 is TGTGCCAGCAGCTCATACAGGAACGGGGGACTGTTTTTT. Protein product: CASSSYRNGGLFF.

This rearrangement joins TRBV2 to TRBJ1-1; TRBD1 aligns across 8 bases. CDR1 is SNHLY and CDR2 is FYNNEI in the germline V gene. The CDR3 has 13 residues. With V trimmed by 7 bases and J by 1 base, 2 bases remained unmatched. In DNA form, the CDR3 reads TGTGCCAGCATGGACAGGGAGAACACTGAAGCTTTCTTT. It specifies CASMDRENTEAFF. The full variable domain, with the rest looked up from reference TRBV2 and TRBJ1-1, is EPEVTQTPSHQVTQMGQEVILRCVPISNHLYFYWYRQILGQKVEFLVSFYNNEISEKSEIFDDQFSVERPDGSNFTLKIRSTKLEDSAMYFCASMDRENTEAFFGQGTRLTVV.

This clone was observed a handful of times. This sequence joins TRBV21-1 and TRBJ2-7; the table calls TRBD1, which could not be checked here. TRBV21-1 is a pseudogene locus. This CDR3 spans 17 amino acids. In DNA, the CDR3 is TGTGCCAGCAGCAAAGGCAAGGGGGACAGCGTGCGCCACGAGCAGTACTTC. Translation gives CASSKGKGDSVRHEQYF.

The chain recombines TRBV6-4 with TRBJ2-3; 13 bases match TRBD2. Per the germline V gene, CDR1 is MRHNA and CDR2 is SNTAGT. This CDR3 has 16 amino acids. The V and J ends lost 2 bases and 8 bases, in that order; junction bases with no gene match: 7. The DNA for the CDR3 is TGTGCCAGCAGTGACACTAGCGGGGGGGCTTTTTTTACGCAGTATTTT. Amino acids: CASSDTSGGAFFTQYF.

This chain joins TRBV6-1 and TRBJ1-2; D gene ambiguous. Trimming removed 0 bases from V and 1 base from J, with 12 bases in between. This CDR3 comprises 16 residues. CDR1 is MNHNS and CDR2 is SASEGT in the germline V gene. The CDR3 reads CASSEAGIGGNYGYTF. As DNA, the CDR3 is TGTGCCAGCAGTGAAGCAGGGATCGGAGGTAACTATGGCTACACCTTC.

The chain is built from TRBV5-4 and TRBJ2-5; 10 positions agree with TRBD2. CDR3 size: 16 residues. Germline lookup yields CDR1 SGHNT and CDR2 YYREEE (reference sequence). With 1 base clipped from V and 6 bases from J, the junction kept 9 bases outside the gene matches. This CDR3 is CASSLLELAGDKTQYF. The CDR3 DNA is TGTGCCAGCAGCTTGTTGGAGCTAGCGGGAGATAAGACCCAGTACTTC.

The gene calls are TRBV30 and TRBJ1-3, with D hard to call. Per germline, CDR1 GTSNPN and CDR2 SVGIG (reference sequence). The CDR3 covers 13 residues. V lost 4 bases and J lost 3, with 10 bases in between. Written as DNA, the CDR3 is TGTGCCTGGACGCGAGGCGTTGGAAACACCATATATTTT. Translated: CAWTRGVGNTIYF. Using reference TRBV30 and TRBJ1-3 for the parts outside the CDR3, the full variable domain is SQTIHQWPATLVQPVGSPLSLECTVEGTSNPNLYWYRQAAGRGLQLLFYSVGIGQISSEVPQNLSASRPQDRQFILSSKKLLLSDSGFYLCAWTRGVGNTIYFGEGSWLTVV.

The chain uses TRBV7-2 and TRBJ2-7; possibly TRBD1 for D (6 bases). This CDR3 is 14 amino acids long. Trimming pared 5 bases from V and 2 bases from J, leaving 13 bases between. CDR1 and CDR2 from the germline V gene are SGHTA and FQGNSA. The CDR3 bases are TGTGCCAGCAGCCGGGCCGGGACAACCTACGAGCAGTACTTC. It encodes CASSRAGTTYEQYF.

The chain recombines TRBV6-5 with TRBJ2-7; 7 positions match TRBD1. CDR1 and CDR2 (germline): MNHEY, SVGAGI. Unmatched junction bases numbered 13, after V lost 6 bases and J lost 5 bases. The CDR3 sequence is 15 residues long. CDR3 sequence (DNA): TGTGCCAGCAGACGACAGGGTGGGAGCAGGGACGAGCAGTACTTC. Its protein is CASRRQGGSRDEQYF.

The chain has TRBV15 and TRBJ1-2, with 7 bases matching TRBD1. This CDR3 is 16 amino acids long. V was pared by 6 bases and J by 3 bases, with 13 bases of the junction left unmatched. Germline V gene lookup returns CDR1 LNHNV and CDR2 YYDKDF (reference sequence). The CDR3 sequence: CATSPTGTVGDYGYTF. The CDR3 DNA reads as TGTGCCACCAGTCCGACCGGGACAGTGGGGGACTATGGCTACACCTTC.

This chain joins TRBV7-2 and TRBJ2-1; 9 bases agree with TRBD2. Germline V gene data show CDR1 as SGHTA and CDR2 as FQGNSA. This CDR3 spans 15 amino acids. Trimming at V came to 3 bases and at J to 4 bases, leaving 4 bases not matched to a gene. CDR3 nucleotides: TGTGCCAGCAGCTTTGTGACTAGCGGTTACAATGAGCAGTTCTTC. Its translation: CASSFVTSGYNEQFF.

This clone was observed once. At one end the junction does not follow the germline gene, possibly because of a read error. This chain uses TRBV7-7 with TRBJ2-7, with 9 bases that match TRBD1. The CDR3 totals 14 residues. Germline-derived CDR1 and CDR2 are SSHAT and FNYEAQ (reference sequence). As DNA, the CDR3 is TGTGCTAGCAGCTTAGGGACAGGGCACTACGAGCAGTACTTC. This encodes CASSLGTGHYEQYF. Together with reference TRBV7-7 and TRBJ2-7, the CDR3 gives the full variable domain: GAGVSQSPRYKVTKRGQDVTLRCDPISSHATLYWYQQALGQGPEFLTYFNYEAQPDKSGLPSDRFSAERPEGSISTLTIQRTEQRDSAMYRCASSLGTGHYEQYFGPGTRLTVT.

The J gene is TRBJ1-2, the V gene TRBV19, with 8 positions matching TRBD1. V was pared by 4 bases and J by 3 bases, with 4 bases of the junction left unmatched. The CDR3 extends over 14 amino acids. From germline, CDR1 is LNHDA and CDR2 SQIVND (reference sequence). The DNA of the CDR3 is TGTGCCAGTAGTACAGGGGGCGCCCACTATGGCTACACCTTC. Its protein product is CASSTGGAHYGYTF.

CDR3 loop: CASSPLPSLDEQFF. The CDR3 DNA reads TGCGCCAGCAGCCCGTTACCCAGTCTCGATGAGCAGTTCTTC. The rearrangement links TRBV5-1 to TRBJ2-1, with D unresolved. The germline V and J ends were trimmed by 4 bases and 8 bases, with 16 bases remaining between them. This CDR3 comprises 14 residues. Germline lookup yields CDR1 SGHRS and CDR2 YFSETQ.

The gene calls are TRBV27 and TRBJ1-1; D perhaps matches TRBD1 (5 bases). The germline V gene encodes CDR1 MNHEY and CDR2 SMNVEV (reference sequence). The CDR3 totals 14 residues. Trimming took 4 bases from V and 1 from J, leaving 10 bases between them. CDR3 protein: CASSSLRANTEAFF. CDR3 coding DNA: TGTGCCAGCAGTTCTCTCAGGGCGAACACTGAAGCTTTCTTT.

The rearrangement joins TRBV7-2 to TRBJ2-7; D is undetermined. CDR1 SGHTA and CDR2 FQGNSA come from the germline V gene. The length of the CDR3 is 13 residues. The germline V and J ends were trimmed by 0 bases and 3 bases, with 6 bases remaining between them. This chain's CDR3 is CASSLAGRYEQYF. CDR3 nucleotide sequence: TGTGCCAGCAGCTTAGCGGGCCGCTACGAGCAGTACTTC.

The rearrangement links TRBV29-1 to TRBJ2-7; D remains ambiguous. This CDR3 is 12 amino acids long. Germline lookup yields CDR1 SQVTM and CDR2 ANQGSEA. Deletions cut 4 bases from V and 0 bases from J, with 7 bases between. The CDR3 loop is CSVGLSSYEQYF. The CDR3 region has the DNA TGCAGCGTTGGCCTCAGCTCCTACGAGCAGTACTTC.

This sequence joins TRBV2 and TRBJ2-5; 7 bases align to TRBD1. The CDR3 extends over 15 amino acids. Losses at the gene ends were 3 bases for V and 5 bases for J; bases not matched to a gene: 9. Germline V lookup: CDR1 SNHLY, CDR2 FYNNEI. Here the CDR3 reads CASSERTGPAETQYF. CDR3 coding DNA: TGTGCCAGCAGTGAGAGGACAGGCCCCGCGGAGACCCAGTACTTC.

The chain joins TRBV6-6 to TRBJ1-2, with TRBD1 as a possible D gene (5 bases). V was pared by 5 bases and J by 6 bases, with 22 bases between. CDR3 length equals 16 residues. Germline CDR1 is MNHNY and CDR2 is SVGAGI (reference sequence). The CDR3 DNA sequence: TGTGCCAGCAGTACGCCCCCTCTGGGGGGAGGGGATGGCTACACCTTC. It translates to CASSTPPLGGGDGYTF.